The next 2 T cell receptor beta chains were all read from a single sample in a study of naive and memory T cell subsets. Two oligonucleotides, mixed equimolar, formed the beta constant-region primer covering TRBC1 and TRBC2. TCRdb called the UMI-ligation and nested PCR reads again in MiXCR, with one record for every CDR3 protein. The sample shows tens of thousands of distinct CDR3 sequences, 13% of them seen only once. The source material was effector memory CD4+ T cells from blood. Subset indicated: effector memory, CD45RA- CD27-. The source is a human donor in good health.

This clonotype was seen a few times. V gene TRBV5-1 combines with J gene TRBJ1-1; tentative D call: TRBD1 (5 bases). The CDR3 is made up of 14 amino acids. Germline CDR1 is SGHRS and CDR2 is YFSETQ. V was shortened by 6 bases and J by 1 base, with 13 bases between the two germline ends. The DNA of the CDR3 is TGCGCCAGCACCTTACTAACAGGGAACACTGAAGCTTTCTTT. Translated: CASTLLTGNTEAFF.

This clonotype was seen a handful of times. This chain links TRBV4-3 with TRBJ2-7, with D maybe TRBD1 (5 bases). Germline-derived CDR1 and CDR2 are LGHNA and YSLEER. The germline V and J ends were trimmed by 5 bases and 6 bases, with 20 bases remaining between them. The CDR3 has 15 residues. The CDR3 reads CASSSRLDNPFEQYF. For the CDR3, the DNA is TGCGCCAGCAGCTCACGACTGGACAACCCCTTCGAGCAGTACTTC.